The clone carrying this TCR beta chain was seen a few times. These data originate in a study of early T cells in non-severe SARS-CoV-2 infection. TCRdb re-derived calls from the 5' RACE reads in MiXCR, one entry per CDR3 protein. The sample contains approximately 68,000 distinct CDR3 sequences, around 10% of which appear only once. From germline, CDR1 is SGHKS and CDR2 YYEKEE (reference sequence). CDR3 length equals 14 residues. With 3 bases clipped from V and 7 bases from J, the junction kept 9 bases outside the gene matches. Sample: whole blood, taken at baseline. The source of this sequence is an adult who was a healthcare worker with PCR-confirmed SARS-CoV-2 infection or an uninfected control (not recorded which). The chain has TRBV5-5 and TRBJ2-5; 7 bases agree with TRBD1. The CDR3 reads CASSSPDRRGTQYF. In DNA, the CDR3 is TGTGCCAGCAGCTCCCCGGACAGGCGTGGGACCCAGTACTTC.